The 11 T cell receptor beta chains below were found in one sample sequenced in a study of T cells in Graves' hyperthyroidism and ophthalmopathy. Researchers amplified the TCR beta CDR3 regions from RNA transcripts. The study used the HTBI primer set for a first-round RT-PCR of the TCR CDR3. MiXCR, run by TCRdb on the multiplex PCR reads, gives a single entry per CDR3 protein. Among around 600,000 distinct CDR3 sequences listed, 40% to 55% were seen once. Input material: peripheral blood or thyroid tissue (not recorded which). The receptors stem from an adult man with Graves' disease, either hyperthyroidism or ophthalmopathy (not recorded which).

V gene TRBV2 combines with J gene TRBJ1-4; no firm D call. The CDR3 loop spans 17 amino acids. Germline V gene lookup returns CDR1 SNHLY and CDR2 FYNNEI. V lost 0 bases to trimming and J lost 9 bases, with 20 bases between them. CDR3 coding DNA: TGTGCCAGCAGTGAAGCGCTTCTGACCACTCGGCCGAAAAAACTGTTTTTT. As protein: CASSEALLTTRPKKLFF.

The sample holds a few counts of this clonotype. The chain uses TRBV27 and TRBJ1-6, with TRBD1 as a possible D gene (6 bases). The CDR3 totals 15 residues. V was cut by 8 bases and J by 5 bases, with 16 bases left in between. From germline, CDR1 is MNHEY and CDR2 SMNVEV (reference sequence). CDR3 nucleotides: TGTGCCAGCTCGGACAGCTACACGCATAATTCACCCCTCCACTTT. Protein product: CASSDSYTHNSPLHF.

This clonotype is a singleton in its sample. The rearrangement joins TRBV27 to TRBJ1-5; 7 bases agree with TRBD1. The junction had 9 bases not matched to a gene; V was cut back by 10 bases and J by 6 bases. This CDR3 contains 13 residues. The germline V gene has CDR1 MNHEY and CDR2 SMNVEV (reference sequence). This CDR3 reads CATSPRGSQPQHF. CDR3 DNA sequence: TGTGCCACAAGCCCCAGGGGGTCTCAGCCCCAGCATTTT.

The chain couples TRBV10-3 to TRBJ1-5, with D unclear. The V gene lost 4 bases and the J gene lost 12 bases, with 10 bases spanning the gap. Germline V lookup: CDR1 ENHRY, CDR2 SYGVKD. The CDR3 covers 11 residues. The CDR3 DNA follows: TGTGCCATCAGTGCGCGGCAGGACCAGCATTTT. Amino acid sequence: CAISARQDQHF.

The CDR3 spells CASRGTGASYEQYF. In nucleotides, the CDR3 is TGTGCCAGCAGAGGGACAGGGGCCTCCTACGAGCAGTACTTC. The J gene is TRBJ2-7, the V gene TRBV7-3, with 10 nucleotides matching TRBD1. Losses at the gene ends were 6 bases for V and 0 bases for J; bases not matched to a gene: 2. Germline assignment: CDR1 SGHTA and CDR2 FQGTGA. The CDR3 totals 14 residues.

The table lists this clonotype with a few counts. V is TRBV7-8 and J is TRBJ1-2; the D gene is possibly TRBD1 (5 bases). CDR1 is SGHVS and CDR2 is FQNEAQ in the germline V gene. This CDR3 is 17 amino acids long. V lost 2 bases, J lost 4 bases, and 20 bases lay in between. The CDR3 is CASSLRGGTNPTYGYTF. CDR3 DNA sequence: TGTGCCAGCAGCTTAAGGGGAGGGACCAACCCCACCTATGGCTACACCTTC.

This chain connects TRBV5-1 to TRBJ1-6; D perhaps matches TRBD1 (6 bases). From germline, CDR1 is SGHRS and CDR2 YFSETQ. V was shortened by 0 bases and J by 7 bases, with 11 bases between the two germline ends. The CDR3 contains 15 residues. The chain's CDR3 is CASSLGGQLNSPLHF. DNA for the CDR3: TGCGCCAGCAGCTTGGGGGGACAACTAAATTCACCCCTCCACTTT.

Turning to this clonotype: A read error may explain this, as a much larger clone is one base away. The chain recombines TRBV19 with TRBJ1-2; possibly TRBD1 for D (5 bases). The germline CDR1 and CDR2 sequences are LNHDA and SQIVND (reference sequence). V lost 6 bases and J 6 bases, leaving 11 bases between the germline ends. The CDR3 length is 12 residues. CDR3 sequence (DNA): TGTGCCAGTAGGTCGGACAACCATGGCTACACCTTC. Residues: CASRSDNHGYTF.

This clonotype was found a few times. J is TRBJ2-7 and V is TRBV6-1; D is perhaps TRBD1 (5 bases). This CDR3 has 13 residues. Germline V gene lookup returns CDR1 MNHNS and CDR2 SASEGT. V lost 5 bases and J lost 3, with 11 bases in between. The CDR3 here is CASSFLQGYEQYF. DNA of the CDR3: TGTGCCAGCAGTTTCCTCCAGGGCTACGAGCAGTACTTC.

CDR3 protein: CASSSGLAGGGEQYF. The CDR3, as DNA: TGTGCCAGCAGCTCCGGACTAGCGGGAGGGGGGGAGCAGTACTTC. The rearrangement uses TRBV7-2 and TRBJ2-1, with 15 positions matching TRBD2. The DNA end favors TRBJ2-7, so the J call may be wrong. This CDR3 has 15 amino acids. Germline CDR1 is SGHTA and CDR2 is FQGNSA.

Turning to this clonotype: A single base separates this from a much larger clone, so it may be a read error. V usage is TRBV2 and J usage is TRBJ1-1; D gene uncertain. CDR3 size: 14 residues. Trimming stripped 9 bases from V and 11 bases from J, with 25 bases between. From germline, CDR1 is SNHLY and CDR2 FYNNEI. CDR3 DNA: TGTGCCAGGATAGTGCCTTGGGAGAGACTCGAGGCTTTCTTT. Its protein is CARIVPWERLEAFF.